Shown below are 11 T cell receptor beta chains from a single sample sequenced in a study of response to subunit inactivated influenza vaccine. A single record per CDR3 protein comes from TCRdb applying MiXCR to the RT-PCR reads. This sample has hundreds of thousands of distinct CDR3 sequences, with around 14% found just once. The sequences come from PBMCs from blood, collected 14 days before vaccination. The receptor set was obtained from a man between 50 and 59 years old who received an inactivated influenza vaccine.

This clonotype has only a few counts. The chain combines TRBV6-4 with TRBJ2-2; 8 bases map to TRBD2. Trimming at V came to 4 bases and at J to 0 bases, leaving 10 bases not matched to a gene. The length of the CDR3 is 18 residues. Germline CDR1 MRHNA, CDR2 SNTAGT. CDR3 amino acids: CASSASGWVRSNTGELFF. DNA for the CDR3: TGTGCCAGCAGTGCTAGCGGGTGGGTCCGGTCGAACACCGGGGAGCTGTTTTTT.

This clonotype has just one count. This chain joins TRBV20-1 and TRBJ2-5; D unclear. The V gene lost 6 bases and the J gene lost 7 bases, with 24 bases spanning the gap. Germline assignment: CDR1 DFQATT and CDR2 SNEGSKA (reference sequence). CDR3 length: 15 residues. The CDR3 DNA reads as TGCAGTGCCACGGACGACGACCGAGTTCTCTGGACCCAGTACTTC. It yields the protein CSATDDDRVLWTQYF.

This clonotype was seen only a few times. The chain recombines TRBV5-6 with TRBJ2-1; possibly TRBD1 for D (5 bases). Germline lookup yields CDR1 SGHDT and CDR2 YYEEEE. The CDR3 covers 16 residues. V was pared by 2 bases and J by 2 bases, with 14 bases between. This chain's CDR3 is CASSLLQGHAYNEQFF. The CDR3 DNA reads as TGTGCCAGCAGCTTATTGCAGGGCCATGCCTACAATGAGCAGTTCTTC.

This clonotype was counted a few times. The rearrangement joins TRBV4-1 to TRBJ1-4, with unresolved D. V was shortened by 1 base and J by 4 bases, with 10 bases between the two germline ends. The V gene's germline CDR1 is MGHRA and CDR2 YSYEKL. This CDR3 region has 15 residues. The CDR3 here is CASSQAENLNEKLFF. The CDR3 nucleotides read TGCGCCAGCAGCCAAGCCGAGAACCTTAATGAAAAACTGTTTTTT.

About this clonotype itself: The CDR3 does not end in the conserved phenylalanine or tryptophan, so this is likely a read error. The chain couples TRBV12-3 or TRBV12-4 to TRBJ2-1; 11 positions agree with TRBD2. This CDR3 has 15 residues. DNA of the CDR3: TGTGCCAGCAGTCTAGCGGGGGGCTGGGGGAATGAGCAGTTCTTG. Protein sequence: CASSLAGGWGNEQFL.

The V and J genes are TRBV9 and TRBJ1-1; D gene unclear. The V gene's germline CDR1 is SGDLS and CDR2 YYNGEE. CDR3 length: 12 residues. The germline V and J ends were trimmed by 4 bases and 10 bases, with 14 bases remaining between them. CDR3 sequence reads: CASSTQSGTAFF. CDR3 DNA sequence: TGTGCCAGCAGCACCCAATCGGGTACAGCTTTCTTT. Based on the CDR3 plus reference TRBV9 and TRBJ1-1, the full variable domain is DSGVTQTPKHLITATGQRVTLRCSPRSGDLSVYWYQQSLDQGLQFLIQYYNGEERAKGNILERFSAQQFPDLHSELNLSSLELGDSALYFCASSTQSGTAFFGQGTRLTVV.

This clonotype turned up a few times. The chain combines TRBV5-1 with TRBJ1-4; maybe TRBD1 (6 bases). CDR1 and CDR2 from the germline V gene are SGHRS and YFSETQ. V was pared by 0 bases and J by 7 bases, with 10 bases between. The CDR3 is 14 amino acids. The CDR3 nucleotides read TGCGCCAGCAGCTTGGTGGGGGCGCGTGAAAAACTGTTTTTT. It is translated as CASSLVGAREKLFF.

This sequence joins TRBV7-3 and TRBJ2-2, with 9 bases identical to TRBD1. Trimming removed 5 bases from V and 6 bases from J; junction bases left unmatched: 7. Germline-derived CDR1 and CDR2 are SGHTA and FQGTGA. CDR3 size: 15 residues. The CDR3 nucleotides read TGTGCCAGCAGCACACAGGGGGCTGGCGCCGGGGAGCTGTTTTTT. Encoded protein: CASSTQGAGAGELFF.

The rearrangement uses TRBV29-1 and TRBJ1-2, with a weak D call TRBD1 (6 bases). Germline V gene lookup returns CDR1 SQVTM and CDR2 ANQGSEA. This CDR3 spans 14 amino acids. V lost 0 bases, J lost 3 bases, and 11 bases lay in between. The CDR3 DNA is TGCAGCGTTGAAGATAAGCAGGGGTACTATGGCTACACCTTC. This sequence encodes CSVEDKQGYYGYTF. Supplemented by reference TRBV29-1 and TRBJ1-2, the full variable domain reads SAVISQKPSRDICQRGTSLTIQCQVDSQVTMMFWYRQQPGQSLTLIATANQGSEATYESGFVIDKFPISRPNLTFSTLTVSNMSPEDSSIYLCSVEDKQGYYGYTFGSGTRLTVV.

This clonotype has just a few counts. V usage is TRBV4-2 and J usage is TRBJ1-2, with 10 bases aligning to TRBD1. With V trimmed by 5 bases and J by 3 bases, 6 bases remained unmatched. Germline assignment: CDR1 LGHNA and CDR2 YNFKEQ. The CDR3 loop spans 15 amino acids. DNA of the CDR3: TGTGCCAGCAGCTCCCGGGACAGGGGACACTATGGCTACACCTTC. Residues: CASSSRDRGHYGYTF.

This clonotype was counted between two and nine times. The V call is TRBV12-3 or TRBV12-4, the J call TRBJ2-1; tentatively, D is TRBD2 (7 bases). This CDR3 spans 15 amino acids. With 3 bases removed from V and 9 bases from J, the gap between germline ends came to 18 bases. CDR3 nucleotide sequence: TGTGCCAGCAGTTTTTCGGGGGGCCCGGCGGCTGAGCAGTTCTTC. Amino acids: CASSFSGGPAAEQFF.